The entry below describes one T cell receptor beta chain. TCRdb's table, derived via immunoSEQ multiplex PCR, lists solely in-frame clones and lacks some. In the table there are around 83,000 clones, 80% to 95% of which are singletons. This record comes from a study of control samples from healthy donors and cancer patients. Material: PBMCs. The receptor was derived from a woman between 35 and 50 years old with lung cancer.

This chain's CDR3 is CASSEWGGAWETQYF. The CDR3, as DNA: TGTGCCAGCAGTGAATGGGGGGGGGCCTGGGAGACCCAGTACTTC. V is TRBV6-1 and J is TRBJ2-5; D is possibly TRBD2 (7 bases). Germline-derived CDR1 and CDR2 are MNHNS and SASEGT. Trimming pared 2 bases from V and 5 bases from J, leaving 15 bases between. The length of the CDR3 is 15 residues.